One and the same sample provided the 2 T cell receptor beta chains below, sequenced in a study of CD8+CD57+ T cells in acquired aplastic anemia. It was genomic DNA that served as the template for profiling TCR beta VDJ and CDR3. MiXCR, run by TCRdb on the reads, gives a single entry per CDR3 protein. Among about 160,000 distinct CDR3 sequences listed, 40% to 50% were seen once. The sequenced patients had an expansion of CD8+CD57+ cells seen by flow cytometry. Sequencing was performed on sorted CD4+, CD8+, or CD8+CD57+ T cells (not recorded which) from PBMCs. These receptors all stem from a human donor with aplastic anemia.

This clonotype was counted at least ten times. The CDR3 DNA follows: TGCAGTGCTAGAGATCATGGGGAGAACTCCTACGAGCAGTACTTC. It encodes CSARDHGENSYEQYF. J is TRBJ2-7 and V is TRBV20-1; D is perhaps TRBD2 (5 bases). Germline CDR1 and CDR2: DFQATT and SNEGSKA (reference sequence). Trimming left V 0 bases short and J 0 bases short, with 12 bases between. The CDR3 is made up of 15 amino acids.

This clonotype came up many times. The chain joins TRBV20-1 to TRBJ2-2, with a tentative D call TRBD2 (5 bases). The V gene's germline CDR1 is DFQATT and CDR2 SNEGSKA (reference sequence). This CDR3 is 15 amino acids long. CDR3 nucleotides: TGCGCAGCTAAGGGAGTCCAATATGCCACCGGGGAGCTGTTTTTT. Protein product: CAAKGVQYATGELFF.